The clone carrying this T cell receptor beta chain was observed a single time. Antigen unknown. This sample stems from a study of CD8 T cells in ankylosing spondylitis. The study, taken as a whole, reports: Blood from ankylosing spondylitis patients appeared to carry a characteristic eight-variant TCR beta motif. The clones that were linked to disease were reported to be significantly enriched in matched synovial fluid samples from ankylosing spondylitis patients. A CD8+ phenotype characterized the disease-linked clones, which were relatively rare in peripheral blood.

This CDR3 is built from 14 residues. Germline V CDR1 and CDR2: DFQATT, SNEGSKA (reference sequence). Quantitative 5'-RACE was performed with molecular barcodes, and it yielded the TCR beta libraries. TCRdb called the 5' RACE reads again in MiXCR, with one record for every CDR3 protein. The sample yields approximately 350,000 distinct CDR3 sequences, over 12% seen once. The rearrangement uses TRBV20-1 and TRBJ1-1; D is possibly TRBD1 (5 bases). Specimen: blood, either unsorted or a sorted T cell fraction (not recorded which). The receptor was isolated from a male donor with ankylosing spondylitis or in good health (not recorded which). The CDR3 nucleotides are TGCAGCTGGGGCCAGGCTCCGGGCTTGACTGAAGCTTTCTTT. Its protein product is CSWGQAPGLTEAFF.